The 6 T cell receptor beta chains presented below share a single source sample, sequenced in a study of cytomegalovirus exposure and HLA in healthy donors. The table came from immunoSEQ multiplex PCR; TCRdb's copy has only in-frame clones and leaves some out. The table shows about 200,000 clones, with about 81% occurring only once. The sequencing sample was made of PBMCs. The receptors were gathered from a woman in her 30s in good health and CMV-seronegative.

The chain joins TRBV7-7 to TRBJ2-2, with a tentative D call TRBD2 (7 bases). Trimming took off 6 bases at V and 10 bases at J, with 15 bases between the two ends. The length of the CDR3 is 13 residues. Germline V gene lookup returns CDR1 SSHAT and CDR2 FNYEAQ (reference sequence). In nucleotides, the CDR3 is TGTGCCAGCAGGGGAGGCGGGGGCAAGGAGCTGTTTTTT. Amino acids: CASRGGGGKELFF. Combining the CDR3 with reference TRBV7-7 and TRBJ2-2 gives the whole variable domain GAGVSQSPRYKVTKRGQDVTLRCDPISSHATLYWYQQALGQGPEFLTYFNYEAQPDKSGLPSDRFSAERPEGSISTLTIQRTEQRDSAMYRCASRGGGGKELFFGEGSRLTVL.

The rearrangement links TRBV6-5 to TRBJ2-3, with TRBD2 matching 8 bases. Germline CDR1 is MNHEY and CDR2 is SVGAGI. The CDR3 spans 15 residues. J lost 0 bases, V lost 4 bases, and 3 bases had no gene match. Here the CDR3 DNA reads TGTGCCAGCAGTTGGACTAGCCCGAGCACAGATACGCAGTATTTT. It codes for CASSWTSPSTDTQYF.

The rearrangement uses TRBV30 and TRBJ2-7; a possible D gene is TRBD1 (6 bases). Looked up from germline, CDR1 is GTSNPN and CDR2 is SVGIG (reference sequence). The CDR3 is 13 amino acids. V gave up 2 bases and J gave up 3 bases, with 11 bases separating them. CDR3 in amino acids: CAWSSTGIYEQYF. The CDR3 DNA is TGTGCCTGGAGTTCTACAGGGATCTACGAGCAGTACTTC.

The chain uses TRBV18 and TRBJ1-1, with D tentatively TRBD1 (6 bases). Per the germline V gene, CDR1 is KGHSH and CDR2 is LQKENI. This CDR3 has 15 residues. Trimming removed 5 bases at V and 3 bases at J, with 16 bases between. CDR3 region: CASSKRGRGDTEAFF. The DNA for the CDR3 is TGTGCCAGCTCAAAGAGGGGCAGGGGAGACACTGAAGCTTTCTTT.

The J gene is TRBJ2-1, the V gene TRBV6-1; D is perhaps TRBD2 (5 bases). Deletions cut 1 base from V and 15 bases from J, with 13 bases between. CDR1 is MNHNS, CDR2 SASEGT, per germline. This CDR3 is built from 12 residues. The CDR3 region has the DNA TGTGCCAGCAGTGAAGTAGCCCGGGGATGGTTCTTC. Translating gives CASSEVARGWFF.

The rearrangement joins TRBV9 to TRBJ1-3; D remains ambiguous. The CDR3 runs 12 residues. With 3 bases removed from V and 7 bases from J, the gap between germline ends came to 8 bases. The V gene's germline CDR1 is SGDLS and CDR2 YYNGEE. The CDR3 loop reads CASSASQNTIYF. CDR3 nucleotide sequence: TGTGCCAGCAGCGCATCACAGAACACCATATATTTT.